This T cell receptor beta chain is from a study of early stage breast cancer tumors. Study-wide context: Average read coverage per sample was 7.5 to 10-fold.

The protocol was immunoSEQ multiplex PCR, while the TCRdb copy is restricted to in-frame clones and leaves out a portion. The sample includes 65,000 to 75,000 clones, 65% to 85% of them seen just once. Trimming took 0 bases from V and 2 from J; bases not matched to a gene: 5. The CDR3 runs to 17 residues. Germline V gene lookup returns CDR1 SGHKS and CDR2 YYEKEE (reference sequence). The specimen sequenced was blood. The clonotype originates from a person aged 35-50 years with breast cancer. The chain carries TRBV5-5 and TRBJ2-6; 7 bases agree with TRBD1. The CDR3 here is CASSLARGLAGANVLTF. In DNA form, the CDR3 reads TGTGCCAGCAGCTTGGCCAGGGGGTTAGCTGGGGCCAACGTCCTGACTTTC.